Shown below are 28 T cell receptor beta chains from a single sample sequenced in a study of cytomegalovirus exposure and HLA in healthy donors. TCRdb's copy holds only in-frame clones and misses some; the assay was immunoSEQ multiplex PCR. The data contain approximately 240,000 clones, just over 90% of them seen just once; the ten biggest clones take up more than 1%. Sequencing was carried out using PBMCs. The source of these receptors is a woman aged 18 to 35 in good health and CMV-seronegative.

The count of this clone is one. The chain uses TRBV27 and TRBJ1-4, with 11 positions matching TRBD1. J lost 7 bases, V lost 5 bases, and 6 bases had no gene match. The CDR3 has 15 amino acids. Germline-derived CDR1 and CDR2 are MNHEY and SMNVEV (reference sequence). This CDR3 is CASSPEGQGVEKLFF. CDR3 nucleotides: TGTGCCAGCAGTCCCGAGGGACAGGGGGTTGAAAAACTGTTTTTT. Using reference TRBV27 and TRBJ1-4 for the parts outside the CDR3, the full variable domain is EAQVTQNPRYLITVTGKKLTVTCSQNMNHEYMSWYRQDPGLGLRQIYYSMNVEVTDKGDVPEGYKVSRKEKRNFPLILESPSPNQTSLYFCASSPEGQGVEKLFFGSGTQLSVL.

V and J are TRBV7-8 and TRBJ2-2; tentatively, D is TRBD2 (5 bases). V shed 3 bases and J shed 0 bases, with 11 bases lying between them. The germline V gene has CDR1 SGHVS and CDR2 FQNEAQ. The CDR3 extends over 16 amino acids. The CDR3 nucleotides are TGTGCCAGCAGCTTGGAGGAGGAAGCGAACACCGGGGAGCTGTTTTTT. Its protein is CASSLEEEANTGELFF. The full variable domain, with the rest looked up from reference TRBV7-8 and TRBJ2-2, is GAGVSQSPRYKVAKRGQDVALRCDPISGHVSLFWYQQALGQGPEFLTYFQNEAQLDKSGLPSDRFFAERPEGSVSTLKIQRTQQEDSAVYLCASSLEEEANTGELFFGEGSRLTVL.

This sequence joins TRBV30 and TRBJ1-2, with 9 nucleotides matching TRBD1. The CDR3 runs 12 residues. CDR1 GTSNPN and CDR2 SVGIG come from the germline V gene (reference sequence). Trimming took 1 base from V and 10 from J; bases not matched to a gene: 4. CDR3 amino acids: CAWSGGQGDYTF. CDR3 coding DNA: TGTGCCTGGAGTGGGGGACAGGGAGACTACACCTTC.

The rearrangement joins TRBV5-6 to TRBJ2-7, with 14 bases that match TRBD2. The germline V gene has CDR1 SGHDT and CDR2 YYEEEE. V was clipped by 4 bases and J by 5 bases; unmatched bases: 8. The CDR3 extends over 16 amino acids. This CDR3 reads CASSPRLAGGHHEQYF. CDR3 DNA sequence: TGTGCCAGCAGCCCGCGACTAGCGGGAGGGCACCACGAGCAGTACTTC. Together with reference TRBV5-6 and TRBJ2-7, the CDR3 gives the full variable domain: DAGVTQSPTHLIKTRGQQVTLRCSPKSGHDTVSWYQQALGQGPQFIFQYYEEEERQRGNFPDRFSGHQFPNYSSELNVNALLLGDSALYLCASSPRLAGGHHEQYFGPGTRLTVT.

The chain is built from TRBV7-7 and TRBJ1-5, with D perhaps matching TRBD1 (6 bases). This CDR3 contains 12 residues. Germline V CDR1 and CDR2: SSHAT, FNYEAQ (reference sequence). The chain's CDR3 is CARQVHNQPQHF. The CDR3 DNA reads as TGTGCGCGACAGGTACACAATCAGCCCCAGCATTTT.

The chain is built from TRBV5-6 and TRBJ2-5; 13 nucleotides align to TRBD2. The CDR3 is 16 amino acids. V lost 1 base to trimming and J lost 4 bases; unmatched junction nucleotides: 4. Germline CDR1 is SGHDT and CDR2 is YYEEEE. The CDR3, as DNA: TGTGCCAGCAGCTTGAGGACTAGCGGGAGTGGAGAGACCCAGTACTTC. Its translation: CASSLRTSGSGETQYF.

This rearrangement joins TRBV5-1 to TRBJ2-2; 7 nucleotides match TRBD2. The V gene end was trimmed by 0 bases and the J gene end by 5 bases; junction bases not matched to a gene: 7. CDR3 length: 16 amino acids. Germline assignment: CDR1 SGHRS and CDR2 YFSETQ. The chain's CDR3 is CASSLGREYTTGELFF. For the CDR3, the DNA is TGCGCCAGCAGCTTGGGGCGGGAGTATACAACCGGGGAGCTGTTTTTT. Based on the CDR3 plus reference TRBV5-1 and TRBJ2-2, the full variable domain is KAGVTQTPRYLIKTRGQQVTLSCSPISGHRSVSWYQQTPGQGLQFLFEYFSETQRNKGNFPGRFSGRQFSNSRSEMNVSTLELGDSALYLCASSLGREYTTGELFFGEGSRLTVL.

The rearrangement links TRBV5-1 to TRBJ1-2, with D perhaps matching TRBD1 (6 bases). This CDR3 contains 16 residues. Germline V CDR1 and CDR2: SGHRS, YFSETQ. Trimming stripped 4 bases from V and 2 bases from J, with 18 bases between. The CDR3 region has the DNA TGCGCCAGCAGCCCCTGGATCACAGGGTCGAACTATGGCTACACCTTC. Amino acids: CASSPWITGSNYGYTF. The full variable domain, completed using reference TRBV5-1 and TRBJ1-2, is KAGVTQTPRYLIKTRGQQVTLSCSPISGHRSVSWYQQTPGQGLQFLFEYFSETQRNKGNFPGRFSGRQFSNSRSEMNVSTLELGDSALYLCASSPWITGSNYGYTFGSGTRLTVV.

The J gene is TRBJ1-3, the V gene TRBV11-2, with unresolved D. V was clipped by 2 bases and J by 4 bases, with 9 bases between them. The CDR3 length is 14 residues. Germline lookup yields CDR1 SGHAT and CDR2 FQNNGV. The CDR3 reads CASSLSDNGNTIYF. In nucleotides, the CDR3 is TGTGCCAGCAGCTTATCAGACAACGGAAACACCATATATTTT.

The chain has TRBV4-1 and TRBJ1-1, with D possibly matching TRBD1 (6 bases). The CDR3 spans 15 residues. V was shortened by 0 bases and J by 3 bases, with 11 bases between the two germline ends. Germline assignment: CDR1 MGHRA and CDR2 YSYEKL. CDR3 region: CASSQDTGFDTEAFF. CDR3 sequence (DNA): TGCGCCAGCAGCCAAGATACAGGGTTTGACACTGAAGCTTTCTTT.

The rearrangement joins TRBV19 to TRBJ1-1; 9 bases are a match to TRBD1. V lost 0 bases and J lost 11; bases outside the gene matches: 4. The V gene's germline CDR1 is LNHDA and CDR2 SQIVND (reference sequence). The CDR3 is 13 amino acids. In DNA, the CDR3 is TGTGCCAGTAGTATAGATCGGACAGGGGTGGCTTTCTTT. It yields the protein CASSIDRTGVAFF.

In DNA, the CDR3 is TGTGCCAGCAGCGTAGTGCCGGGAGGGCCGCGGAATGAGCAGTTCTTC. It yields the protein CASSVVPGGPRNEQFF. The chain couples TRBV9 to TRBJ2-1; 8 nucleotides align to TRBD2. The ends lost 0 bases at V and 7 bases at J; junction bases unmatched: 9. Germline lookup yields CDR1 SGDLS and CDR2 YYNGEE. CDR3 size: 16 residues.

This clone was seen once. This chain uses TRBV5-1 with TRBJ2-1; D may be TRBD1 (5 bases). The CDR3 extends over 15 amino acids. Germline V gene sequence: CDR1 SGHRS, CDR2 YFSETQ. Trimming cost V 2 bases and J 4 bases, with 13 bases left between them. The DNA for the CDR3 is TGCGCCAGCAGCTTAGGTCAGGGCCATTACAATGAGCAGTTCTTC. Protein sequence: CASSLGQGHYNEQFF. Variable domain in full (rest from reference TRBV5-1 and TRBJ2-1): KAGVTQTPRYLIKTRGQQVTLSCSPISGHRSVSWYQQTPGQGLQFLFEYFSETQRNKGNFPGRFSGRQFSNSRSEMNVSTLELGDSALYLCASSLGQGHYNEQFFGPGTRLTVL.

This chain joins TRBV30 and TRBJ1-6, with TRBD1 matching 7 bases. The CDR3 consists of 14 residues. Germline V gives CDR1 GTSNPN, CDR2 SVGIG (reference sequence). With V trimmed by 2 bases and J by 4 bases, 2 bases remained unmatched. In DNA form, the CDR3 reads TGTGCCTGGAGTCCGGACAGGTATAATTCACCCCTCCACTTT. Amino acid sequence: CAWSPDRYNSPLHF.

The chain's CDR3 is CASRSAGGNTEAFF. The CDR3 nucleotides are TGTGCCAGCAGGTCAGCAGGGGGCAACACTGAAGCTTTCTTT. The rearrangement joins TRBV27 to TRBJ1-1, with 8 bases identical to TRBD1. The V segment lost 6 bases and the J segment 2 bases; nucleotides outside the gene matches: 5. Germline V gene data show CDR1 as MNHEY and CDR2 as SMNVEV (reference sequence). The CDR3 consists of 14 residues.

This chain uses TRBV5-4 with TRBJ2-7; TRBD1 aligns across 8 bases. The V segment lost 5 bases and the J segment 6 bases; nucleotides outside the gene matches: 7. Germline V lookup: CDR1 SGHNT, CDR2 YYREEE (reference sequence). The length of the CDR3 is 13 residues. The CDR3, as DNA: TGTGCCAGCAGTTCACAGGGGGGCGTCGAGCAGTACTTC. Protein product: CASSSQGGVEQYF.

The chain is built from TRBV2 and TRBJ2-3; D perhaps matches TRBD1 (6 bases). CDR1 and CDR2 from the germline V gene are SNHLY and FYNNEI. V was pared by 7 bases and J by 5 bases, with 13 bases between. The CDR3 consists of 13 residues. The CDR3 region has the DNA TGTGCCAGCACCCTGGGGGCGCAAGATACGCAGTATTTT. Translation gives CASTLGAQDTQYF. Together with reference TRBV2 and TRBJ2-3, the CDR3 gives the full variable domain: EPEVTQTPSHQVTQMGQEVILRCVPISNHLYFYWYRQILGQKVEFLVSFYNNEISEKSEIFDDQFSVERPDGSNFTLKIRSTKLEDSAMYFCASTLGAQDTQYFGPGTRLTVL.

The chain recombines TRBV27 with TRBJ1-1; 10 bases line up with TRBD1. This CDR3 region has 16 residues. Losses at the gene ends were 4 bases for V and 5 bases for J; bases not matched to a gene: 10. Per the germline V gene, CDR1 is MNHEY and CDR2 is SMNVEV (reference sequence). This chain's CDR3 is CASSSGQGQPGTEAFF. The CDR3 DNA sequence: TGTGCCAGCAGTTCGGGACAGGGGCAGCCGGGGACTGAAGCTTTCTTT.

The rearrangement links TRBV6-5 to TRBJ2-3, with 7 bases aligning to TRBD2. After removal of 2 bases from V and 6 bases from J, the junction contained 8 bases not matched to a gene. Germline assignment: CDR1 MNHEY and CDR2 SVGAGI. The CDR3 contains 15 residues. DNA for the CDR3: TGTGCCAGCAGTTACGGTGGCGGGAGTCCCGATACGCAGTATTTT. It translates to CASSYGGGSPDTQYF.

J is TRBJ1-5 and V is TRBV15; D might be TRBD1 (6 bases). In germline, CDR1 is LNHNV, CDR2 YYDKDF (reference sequence). CDR3 length equals 18 residues. Trimming shortened V by 0 bases and J by 9 bases, and 24 bases separated the two germline ends. The CDR3 here is CATSRDLLDRQKEPPQHF. As DNA, the CDR3 is TGTGCCACCAGCAGAGACCTTCTTGACAGGCAAAAAGAGCCGCCCCAGCATTTT. Using reference TRBV15 and TRBJ1-5 for the parts outside the CDR3, the full variable domain is DAMVIQNPRYQVTQFGKPVTLSCSQTLNHNVMYWYQQKSSQAPKLLFHYYDKDFNNEADTPDNFQSRRPNTSFCFLDIRSPGLGDTAMYLCATSRDLLDRQKEPPQHFGDGTRLSIL.

The genes are TRBV28 and TRBJ1-1, with TRBD1 as a possible D gene (5 bases). The CDR3 runs 15 residues. Deletions cut 0 bases from V and 5 bases from J, with 13 bases between. Germline V gene data show CDR1 as MDHEN and CDR2 as SYDVKM. The CDR3 spells CASSLWGGVGTEAFF. The DNA of the CDR3 is TGTGCCAGCAGTTTATGGGGAGGGGTAGGGACTGAAGCTTTCTTT.

This rearrangement joins TRBV9 to TRBJ1-2; 9 positions agree with TRBD1. V shed 0 bases and J 5 bases; nucleotides not matched to a gene: 2. The germline V gene has CDR1 SGDLS and CDR2 YYNGEE. The CDR3 covers 14 residues. The CDR3 loop is CASSVGGTGYGYTF. The CDR3 bases are TGTGCCAGCAGCGTAGGAGGGACAGGGTATGGCTACACCTTC. Supplemented by reference TRBV9 and TRBJ1-2, the full variable domain reads DSGVTQTPKHLITATGQRVTLRCSPRSGDLSVYWYQQSLDQGLQFLIQYYNGEERAKGNILERFSAQQFPDLHSELNLSSLELGDSALYFCASSVGGTGYGYTFGSGTRLTVV.

The V gene is TRBV11-3, the J gene TRBJ2-7; 7 bases match TRBD2. Trimming at V came to 1 base and at J to 7 bases, leaving 10 bases not matched to a gene. CDR3 length: 15 residues. The germline V gene has CDR1 SGHNT and CDR2 YENEEA. CDR3 loop: CASSLGGSGPREQYF. In DNA form, the CDR3 reads TGTGCCAGCAGCTTAGGCGGGAGCGGGCCGAGAGAGCAGTACTTC.

This clone has a handful of counts. This CDR3 reads CASSLEGDSFQPQHF. Written as DNA, the CDR3 is TGCGCCAGCAGCTTGGAAGGGGACAGCTTTCAGCCCCAGCATTTT. This chain connects TRBV5-1 to TRBJ1-5; 7 bases match TRBD1. In germline, CDR1 is SGHRS, CDR2 YFSETQ. The CDR3 has 15 residues. Trimming at V came to 0 bases and at J to 6 bases, leaving 6 bases not matched to a gene.

V and J are TRBV30 and TRBJ1-2; 7 nucleotides align to TRBD1. Germline V CDR1 and CDR2: GTSNPN, SVGIG (reference sequence). The CDR3 spans 12 residues. V dropped 4 bases and J dropped 4; count of bases not matched to a gene: 3. The CDR3 bases are TGTGCCTGGATCCGGGACAGCTATGGCTACACCTTC. This translates into CAWIRDSYGYTF.

The V gene is TRBV6-1, the J gene TRBJ2-7, with 9 bases matching TRBD1. The CDR3 has 15 amino acids. Germline-derived CDR1 and CDR2 are MNHNS and SASEGT. The V and J ends lost 10 bases and 0 bases, in that order; junction bases with no gene match: 10. The CDR3 spells CATVFPGQGSYEQYF. CDR3 sequence (DNA): TGTGCCACAGTTTTTCCGGGACAGGGCTCCTACGAGCAGTACTTC.

The chain combines TRBV5-4 with TRBJ2-5; TRBD1 is a possible D gene (6 bases). The germline V and J ends were trimmed by 4 bases and 5 bases, with 12 bases remaining between them. Germline CDR1 reads SGHNT; CDR2 reads YYREEE (reference sequence). CDR3 length equals 13 residues. The CDR3 DNA sequence: TGTGCCAGCAGCAAACAGGGTGGGGAGACCCAGTACTTC. Protein: CASSKQGGETQYF.

The rearrangement links TRBV18 to TRBJ1-2, with 12 bases aligning to TRBD1. The V segment lost 4 bases and the J segment 6 bases; nucleotides outside the gene matches: 3. Germline-derived CDR1 and CDR2 are KGHSH and LQKENI. This CDR3 is built from 14 residues. The chain's CDR3 is CASSLGTGGDGYTF. The CDR3 coding sequence is TGTGCCAGCTCACTAGGGACAGGGGGCGATGGCTACACCTTC.